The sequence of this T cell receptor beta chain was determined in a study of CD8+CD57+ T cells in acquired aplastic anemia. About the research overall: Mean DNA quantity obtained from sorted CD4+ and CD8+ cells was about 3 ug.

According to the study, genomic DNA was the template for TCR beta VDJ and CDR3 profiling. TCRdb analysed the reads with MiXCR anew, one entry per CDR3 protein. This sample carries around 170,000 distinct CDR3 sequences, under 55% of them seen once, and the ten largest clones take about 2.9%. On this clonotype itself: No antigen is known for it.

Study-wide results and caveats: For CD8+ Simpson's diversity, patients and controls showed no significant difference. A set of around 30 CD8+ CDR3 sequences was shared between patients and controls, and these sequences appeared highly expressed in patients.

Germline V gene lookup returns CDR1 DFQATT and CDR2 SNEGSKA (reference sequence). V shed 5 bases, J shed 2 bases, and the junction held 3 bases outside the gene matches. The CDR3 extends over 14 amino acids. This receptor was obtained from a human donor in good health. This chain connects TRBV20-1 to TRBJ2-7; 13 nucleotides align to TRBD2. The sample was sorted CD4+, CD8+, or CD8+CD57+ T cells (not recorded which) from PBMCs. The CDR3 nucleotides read TGCAGTGCTGCACTAGCGGGAGGGGCCTACGAGCAGTACTTC. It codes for CSAALAGGAYEQYF.